This T cell receptor beta chain was recorded in a study of blood T cell repertoires in COVID-19. Measured with immunoSEQ multiplex PCR; TCRdb has only the in-frame clones, and not every one. The sample shows some 140,000 clones, around 83% of them seen only once. This CDR3 is 13 amino acids long. Trimming pared 3 bases from V and 0 bases from J, leaving 6 bases between. The germline V gene has CDR1 SGDLS and CDR2 YYNGEE. Sequenced input: peripheral blood. The chain links TRBV9 to TRBJ1-1, with D tentatively TRBD1 (5 bases). The sequence came from a woman aged 55-69 years with COVID-19, enrolled during active disease. The CDR3 coding sequence is TGTGCCAGCAGCGCGGACATGAACACTGAAGCTTTCTTT. Its protein product is CASSADMNTEAFF.